Below, one T cell receptor (beta chain) is given with its context. This specimen comes from a study of blood T cell repertoires in COVID-19. Study at large: Sources were T cells, B-cell-depleted T cells, or PBMCs; the material itself was cDNA or gDNA.

Original handling: Estimation of nucleated cell counts relied on the amplification of reference gene primers. TCRdb keeps only in-frame clones here, not all; method: immunoSEQ multiplex PCR. D and trimming come from the DNA, and the V and J calls and clone size come from that table. The sample consists of about 160,000 clones, over 80% of them appearing once. The V segment lost 2 bases and the J segment 10 bases; nucleotides outside the gene matches: 18. CDR1 and CDR2 (germline): SQVTM, ANQGSEA. The CDR3 contains 16 residues. Followed over time, Seattle patients had been enrolled while infection was active.

The rearrangement links TRBV29-1 to TRBJ1-1, with 8 bases lining up with TRBD1. The TCR sequence derives from a man aged 25-40 years with COVID-19, enrolled during active disease. The sequenced sample consisted of peripheral blood. As DNA, the CDR3 is TGCAGCGTTGAAAACCCCAGCGTCGACAGGGGAGGAGGAGCTTTCTTT. Its protein is CSVENPSVDRGGGAFF.